There are a few counts of the clone carrying this T cell receptor beta chain. The antigen remains unidentified. One junction end disagrees with the germline gene, perhaps due to a read error. The record originates from a study of prognosis after radiotherapy for stage I lung cancer. Study-wide results and caveats: Post-therapy Shannon entropy was lower in patients developing distant metastases following stereotactic body radiation therapy.

Two-round multiplex PCR, the amplification method, yielded TCR beta CDR3 from genomic DNA. TRBV and TRBJ genes each had their own specific primers in first-round PCR. A second round of PCR was carried out using universal primers. TCRdb independently ran MiXCR on the multiplex PCR reads; one entry per CDR3 protein. Of about 12,000 distinct CDR3 sequences in the sample, around half were seen once. The receptor's source is a donor at least 50 years old with non-small cell lung cancer. This specimen consisted of PBMCs, obtained before or after stereotactic body radiation therapy (not recorded which).

The CDR3 nucleotides are TGCGCCAGCAGCTTGGTTTTAGCGGGCTGCTACAATGAGCAATTCTTC. Amino acids: CASSLVLAGCYNEQFF. The chain joins TRBV5-1 to TRBJ2-1, with 7 bases identical to TRBD2. In germline, CDR1 is SGHRS, CDR2 YFSETQ. The CDR3 totals 16 residues.